This T cell receptor (beta chain) was recovered during a study of cytotoxic CD8 clonotypes in ibrutinib-treated CLL. As concerns this clone: Its antigen is currently unknown.

Whole-study results and caveats: The clonality went up when patients responded to ibrutinib and dropped back toward baseline at progression. Rare overall, public clonotypes shrank or held steady under therapy.

Profiled with immunoSEQ multiplex PCR; TCRdb holds only in-frame clones, not every one. The profile shows 250,000 to 350,000 clones, 65% to 85% of them singletons. Germline V gives CDR1 SGDLS, CDR2 YYNGEE. V shed 0 bases and J shed 7 bases, with 16 bases lying between them. The CDR3 runs 15 residues. The chain employs TRBV9 and TRBJ1-2; D not resolved. The receptor comes from a human donor with chronic lymphocytic leukemia. Sample: PBMCs, taken at disease progression, from a patient treated with ibrutinib. Written as DNA, the CDR3 is TGTGCCAGCAGCGTAGCTGGGTTCTCCCCAGGTGGCTACACCTTC. Translating gives CASSVAGFSPGGYTF.